This T cell receptor beta chain was captured by sequencing in a study of control samples from healthy donors and cancer patients. The assay was immunoSEQ multiplex PCR, and TCRdb's table has in-frame clones only and misses some. Of about 140,000 clones in the sample, 90% to 95% were seen once. Germline V gene lookup returns CDR1 MDHEN and CDR2 SYDVKM. The CDR3 length is 16 residues. Unmatched junction bases numbered 6, after V lost 3 bases and J lost 5 bases. The sequenced sample consisted of blood. This chain uses TRBV28 with TRBJ2-1, with 11 bases fitting TRBD2. The receptor was derived from a man in his forties or fifties in good health. The CDR3: CASSLSLAGGDNEQFF. Here the CDR3 DNA reads TGTGCCAGCAGTTTGTCGCTAGCGGGAGGCGACAATGAGCAGTTCTTC.